These T cell receptor beta chains were read from a single sample in a study of blood T cell repertoires in COVID-19. Libraries were prepared by immunoSEQ multiplex PCR; TCRdb keeps only in-frame clonotypes and omits some of them. Of some 66,000 clones detected, approximately 90% appear once; the ten largest clones hold roughly 7.6%. Sample: peripheral blood. Receptors originate from a human donor with active COVID-19. The donor label of this sample is uncertain. Both conserved end residues are part of each CDR3. A D gene is named only where the DNA matches it firmly. Clone size appears in some rows only: once, few, many, or a class for an expanded clone.

NA	TRBJ2-7	14	TRBD1	TRBV29-1	TGCAGCGTCGCACCCACAGGGGGATCTCGCGAGCAGTACTTC	CSVAPTGGSREQYF
NA	TRBJ2-7	14	TRBD1	TRBV6-5	TGTGCCAGCAGTTACTCAGAGGGGGCGTCCGAGCAGTACTTC	CASSYSEGASEQYF
NA	TRBJ2-5	17	TRBD2	TRBV5-1	TGCGCCAGCAGCTTGGCTACTAGCGGGGGAACCTTAGAGACCCAGTACTTC	CASSLATSGGTLETQYF
once	TRBJ1-2	15	NA	TRBV3-1/TRBV3-2	TGTGCCAGCAGCCATGAAGACAGGAGCTCCTATGGCTACACCTTC	CASSHEDRSSYGYTF
NA	TRBJ2-1	15	NA	TRBV6-5	TGTGCCAGCAGCCCGAGGGGGCTAGCGGGCAATGAGCAGTTCTTC	CASSPRGLAGNEQFF
NA	TRBJ1-2	15	TRBD1	TRBV5-5	TGTGCCAGCATGCTTGTGCCGGGACAGGGGTTTGGCTACACCTTC	CASMLVPGQGFGYTF
NA	TRBJ2-1	16	TRBD2	TRBV19	TGTGCCAGTAGTTTCGTCCCAGCGGGGCCCTACAATGAGCAGTTCTTC	CASSFVPAGPYNEQFF
NA	TRBJ2-6	17	TRBD2	TRBV5-3	TGTGCCAGAAGCTCCCGGGAGGAGATCTCTGGGGCCAACGTCCTGACTTTC	CARSSREEISGANVLTF
NA	TRBJ2-7	14	TRBD1	TRBV7-2	TGTGCCAGCAGCTTAATGGACAGGACCTACGAGCAGTACTTC	CASSLMDRTYEQYF
NA	TRBJ1-6	14	NA	TRBV6-4	TGTGCCAGCAGTAGACAGGCCGTCAATTCACCCCTCCACTTT	CASSRQAVNSPLHF
NA	TRBJ2-7	18	TRBD1	TRBV27	TGTGCCAGCAGTTTCGGGCGGGGACAGGCCCCACTTATTTACGAGCAGTACTTC	CASSFGRGQAPLIYEQYF
NA	TRBJ1-2	16	TRBD1	TRBV30	TGTGCCTGGAGCACCGGGACAGGGGGATCTAACTATGGCTACACCTTC	CAWSTGTGGSNYGYTF
NA	TRBJ2-7	16	TRBD2	TRBV4-1	TGCGCCAGCAGCCAAGATTTCGGGAGGGCCACCTACGAGCAGTACTTC	CASSQDFGRATYEQYF
NA	TRBJ2-2	16	NA	TRBV25-1	TGTGCCAGCAGTGATCAATTACAGGGATGGACCGGGGAGCTGTTTTTT	CASSDQLQGWTGELFF
once	TRBJ2-5	15	TRBD1	TRBV27	TGTGCCAGCAGTTTAAGGGCAGGGGGCGTAAAGACCCAGTACTTC	CASSLRAGGVKTQYF
NA	TRBJ2-7	12	NA	TRBV14	TGTGCCAGCAGCCAGGGACATTACGAGCAGTACTTC	CASSQGHYEQYF
NA	TRBJ2-3	15	TRBD2	TRBV5-1	TGCGCCAGCAGCTTGAAGGCTAGCGGGAGAGATACGCAGTATTTT	CASSLKASGRDTQYF
NA	TRBJ2-7	22	NA	TRBV21-1	TGTGCCAGCAGCAAAGCAACCCACAAAGCAAGCACGTTGACTAGGCCCCCCTACGAGCAGTACTTC	CASSKATHKASTLTRPPYEQYF
few	TRBJ2-1	17	NA	TRBV10-1	TGCGCCAGCAGTGAGTCTCTTTGGGCAGGGTCCTACAATGAGCAGTTCTTC	CASSESLWAGSYNEQFF
NA	TRBJ2-1	15	NA	TRBV30	TGTGCCTGGAGTGTTAACTGGTCAGGGGACAATGAGCAGTTCTTC	CAWSVNWSGDNEQFF
few	TRBJ1-2	13	TRBD1	TRBV30	TGTGCCTGGACGGGACAGGCCGTCTATGGCTACACCTTC	CAWTGQAVYGYTF
NA	TRBJ1-2	14	NA	TRBV6-2/TRBV6-3	TGTGCCAGCAGTTACTCCGAGGGTTTCTATGGCTACACCTTC	CASSYSEGFYGYTF
NA	TRBJ2-1	14	TRBD2	TRBV19	TGTGCCAGTACCCTAGGCCGGACTAGTCATGAGCAGTTCTTC	CASTLGRTSHEQFF
NA	TRBJ2-4	17	NA	TRBV4-1	TGCGCCAGCAGCCAAGATCTGGCGGGTCTAGCCAAAAACATTCAGTACTTC	CASSQDLAGLAKNIQYF
NA	TRBJ1-1	15	NA	TRBV29-1	TGCAGCGTCGGAGGCGGAGGACCTTTGAACACTGAAGCTTTCTTT	CSVGGGGPLNTEAFF
NA	TRBJ2-7	15	TRBD2	TRBV6-5	TGTGCCAGCAGTCCCCCCGAGCGGGGGGGCCACGAGCAGTACTTC	CASSPPERGGHEQYF
few	TRBJ1-2	14	NA	TRBV7-9	TGTGCCAGCAGCTTAGCCATACAAGGGAGGGGCTACACCTTC	CASSLAIQGRGYTF
NA	TRBJ2-3	12	NA	TRBV15	TGTGCCACCAGCAGCACTTTAGATACGCAGTATTTT	CATSSTLDTQYF
NA	TRBJ2-7	16	TRBD1	TRBV19	TGTGCCAGTAGTAAGACAGGGGGCTGGAGCTCCTACGAGCAGTACTTC	CASSKTGGWSSYEQYF
NA	TRBJ2-1	16	NA	TRBV24-1	TGTGCCACCAGCGCTACACAGGGTAAAAAATACAATGAGCAGTTCTTC	CATSATQGKKYNEQFF
NA	TRBJ2-7	14	NA	TRBV5-1	TGCGCCAGCAGTAGGACAGGACTAACCTACGAGCAGTACTTC	CASSRTGLTYEQYF
NA	TRBJ2-1	18	TRBD2	TRBV10-1	TGCGCCAGCAGTGTGGCTAGCGGGGGCCATAGCTCCTACAATGAGCAGTTCTTC	CASSVASGGHSSYNEQFF
once	TRBJ1-3	14	NA	TRBV2	TGTGCCAGCACCCTAACGGGCTCTGGAAACACCATATATTTT	CASTLTGSGNTIYF
NA	TRBJ2-1	15	TRBD1	TRBV19	TGTGCCAGTAGTCCGGACAGGAGCTCCTACAATGAGCAGTTCTTC	CASSPDRSSYNEQFF
once	TRBJ1-5	16	NA	TRBV3-1/TRBV3-2	TGTGCCAGCAGCCAAGGTGGACTGGTTACGGCTCAGCCCCAGCATTTT	CASSQGGLVTAQPQHF
NA	TRBJ1-1	14	NA	TRBV5-1	TGCGCCAGCAGCTTGTTACAGGTGAACACTGAAGCTTTCTTT	CASSLLQVNTEAFF
once	TRBJ1-5	13	NA	TRBV29-1	TGCAGCGTGACAACAGGAGTCAATCAGCCCCAGCATTTT	CSVTTGVNQPQHF
NA	TRBJ2-2	16	TRBD2	TRBV9	TGTGCCAGCAGCACTCGGACTAGCGCGAACACCGGGGAGCTGTTTTTT	CASSTRTSANTGELFF
NA	TRBJ1-2	14	NA	TRBV5-6	TGTGCCAGCAGTGTTGGCCCAGCTAACTATGGCTACACCTTC	CASSVGPANYGYTF
once	TRBJ2-3	15	TRBD2	TRBV6-2/TRBV6-3	TGTGCCAGCAGTCACAGCGGGGGGAGCACAGATACGCAGTATTTT	CASSHSGGSTDTQYF
NA	TRBJ2-5	15	TRBD2	TRBV19	TGTGCCAGTAGTATCCAGCGGGGACGACAAGAGACCCAGTACTTC	CASSIQRGRQETQYF
NA	TRBJ2-5	16	NA	TRBV5-1	TGCGCCAGCAGCTTCTCCCCGGCAGGCATCCAAGAGACCCAGTACTTC	CASSFSPAGIQETQYF
NA	TRBJ2-5	15	TRBD2	TRBV27	TGTGCCAGCAGTTTAGGGGGGGGGACTCAAGAGACCCAGTACTTC	CASSLGGGTQETQYF
NA	TRBJ1-2	16	TRBD1	TRBV28	TGTGCCAGCAGCATTCCTTCGGGACAGGGGCACTATGGCTACACCTTC	CASSIPSGQGHYGYTF
NA	TRBJ2-5	15	NA	TRBV28	TGTGCCAGCAGTACAAACTTAGGGGGCCAAGAGACCCAGTACTTC	CASSTNLGGQETQYF
NA	TRBJ2-3	15	TRBD2	TRBV5-1	TGCGCCAGCAGCCACAGCGGGGCCAGAGGAGATACGCAGTATTTT	CASSHSGARGDTQYF
NA	TRBJ2-3	17	TRBD2	TRBV14	TGTGCCAGCAGCCCCCTCGGACTAGCGGCTAGCACAGATACGCAGTATTTT	CASSPLGLAASTDTQYF
NA	TRBJ2-3	15	NA	TRBV15	TGTGCCACCAGCAGAGAAGGGGGGGCCTCAGATACGCAGTATTTT	CATSREGGASDTQYF
NA	TRBJ2-2	13	TRBD2	TRBV12-3/TRBV12-4	TGTGCCAGCAGAGCGGGAGGGCCGTGGGAGCTGTTTTTT	CASRAGGPWELFF
NA	TRBJ2-2	13	TRBD1	TRBV3-1/TRBV3-2	TGTGCCAGCAGCCAGGGACAGTCGAGGGAGCTGTTTTTT	CASSQGQSRELFF
NA	TRBJ2-6	17	TRBD2	TRBV4-1	TGCGCCAGCAGCCAAGTGCTAGCGGGTTCTGGGGCCAACGTCCTGACTTTC	CASSQVLAGSGANVLTF
NA	TRBJ2-2	16	TRBD1	TRBV7-3	TGTGCCAGCAGCCCGGGACAGGGGGCCGTGACCGGGGAGCTGTTTTTT	CASSPGQGAVTGELFF
NA	TRBJ2-7	15	TRBD1	TRBV6-1	TGTGCCAGCAGTGAAATTGTGACAGGGACCTACGAGCAGTACTTC	CASSEIVTGTYEQYF
NA	TRBJ2-3	15	TRBD2	TRBV15	TGTGCCACCAGCAGAGGCGGGAGTGGCGCAGATACGCAGTATTTT	CATSRGGSGADTQYF
NA	TRBJ2-2	17	NA	TRBV12-2	TGTGCAAGTCGCTTTTTGTTGGACAACGCGAACACCGGGGAGCTGTTTTTT	CASRFLLDNANTGELFF